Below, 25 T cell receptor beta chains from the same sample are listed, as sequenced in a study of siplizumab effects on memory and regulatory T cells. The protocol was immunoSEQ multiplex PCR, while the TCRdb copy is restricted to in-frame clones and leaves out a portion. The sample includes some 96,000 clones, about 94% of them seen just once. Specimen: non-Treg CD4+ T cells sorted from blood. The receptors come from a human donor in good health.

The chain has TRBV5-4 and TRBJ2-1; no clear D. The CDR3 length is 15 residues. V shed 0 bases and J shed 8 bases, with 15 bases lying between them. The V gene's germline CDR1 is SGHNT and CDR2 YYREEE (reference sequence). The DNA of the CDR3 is TGTGCCAGCAGCTTGGGCAGTTTCGCAAGATATGAGCAGTTCTTC. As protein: CASSLGSFARYEQFF.

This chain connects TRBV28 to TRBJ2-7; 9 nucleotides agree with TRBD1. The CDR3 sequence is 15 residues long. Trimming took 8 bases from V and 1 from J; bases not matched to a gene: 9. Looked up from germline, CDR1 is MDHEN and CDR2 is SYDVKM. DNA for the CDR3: TGTGCCAGCCAAACGCCGGGACAGGGTTCCTACGAGCAGTACTTC. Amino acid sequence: CASQTPGQGSYEQYF.

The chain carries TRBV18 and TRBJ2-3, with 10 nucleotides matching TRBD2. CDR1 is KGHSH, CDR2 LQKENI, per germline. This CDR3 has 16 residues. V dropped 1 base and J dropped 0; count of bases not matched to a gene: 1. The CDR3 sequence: CASSPQLAGSTDTQYF. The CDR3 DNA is TGTGCCAGCTCACCACAACTAGCGGGGAGCACAGATACGCAGTATTTT.

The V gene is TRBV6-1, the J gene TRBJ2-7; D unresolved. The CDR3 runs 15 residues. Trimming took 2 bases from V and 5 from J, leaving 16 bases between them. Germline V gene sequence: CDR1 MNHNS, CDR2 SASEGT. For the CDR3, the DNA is TGTGCCAGCAGTGAACGAGGCTATCGAACTGACGAGCAGTACTTC. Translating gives CASSERGYRTDEQYF.

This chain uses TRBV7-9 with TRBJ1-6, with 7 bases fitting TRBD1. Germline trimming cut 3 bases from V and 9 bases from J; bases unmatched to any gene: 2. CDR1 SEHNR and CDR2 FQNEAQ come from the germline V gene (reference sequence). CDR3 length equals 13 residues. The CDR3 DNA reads TGTGCCAGCAGCTTGGACAGGTCTTCACCCCTCCACTTT. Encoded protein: CASSLDRSSPLHF.

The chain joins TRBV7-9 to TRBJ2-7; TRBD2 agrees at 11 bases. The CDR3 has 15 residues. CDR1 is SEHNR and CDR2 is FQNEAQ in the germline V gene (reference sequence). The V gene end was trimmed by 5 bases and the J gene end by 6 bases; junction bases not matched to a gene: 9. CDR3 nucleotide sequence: TGTGCCAGCAGCCCGGGACTAGCGGTATATGGCGAGCAGTACTTC. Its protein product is CASSPGLAVYGEQYF.

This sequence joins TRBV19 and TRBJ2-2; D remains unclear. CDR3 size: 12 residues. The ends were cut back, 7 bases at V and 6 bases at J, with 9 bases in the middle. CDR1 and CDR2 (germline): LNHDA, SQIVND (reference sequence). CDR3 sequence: CASNVTPGELFF. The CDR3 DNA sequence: TGTGCCAGTAACGTTACCCCCGGGGAGCTGTTTTTT. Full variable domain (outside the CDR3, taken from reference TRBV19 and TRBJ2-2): DGGITQSPKYLFRKEGQNVTLSCEQNLNHDAMYWYRQDPGQGLRLIYYSQIVNDFQKGDIAEGYSVSREKKESFPLTVTSAQKNPTAFYLCASNVTPGELFFGEGSRLTVL.

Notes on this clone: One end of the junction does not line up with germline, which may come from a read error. CDR3 nucleotides: TGTGCCAGCAGCGAAGACAGGGAGGAAGGCAATCAGCCCCAGCATTTT. Its translation: CASSEDREEGNQPQHF. This rearrangement joins TRBV2 to TRBJ1-5, with 7 bases fitting TRBD1. The CDR3 loop spans 16 amino acids. CDR1 is SNHLY and CDR2 is FYNNEI in the germline V gene.

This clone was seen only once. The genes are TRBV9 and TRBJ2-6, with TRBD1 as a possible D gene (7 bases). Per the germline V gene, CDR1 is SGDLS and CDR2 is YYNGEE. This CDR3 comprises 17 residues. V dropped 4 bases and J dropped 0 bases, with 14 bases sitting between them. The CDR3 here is CASSPRGRFSGANVLTF. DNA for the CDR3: TGTGCCAGCAGCCCCAGGGGGAGGTTCTCTGGGGCCAACGTCCTGACTTTC.

The DNA for the CDR3 is TGTGCCAGCAGTTTCCTAGCGGGAGGGCCGAAGAATGAGCAGTTCTTC. Amino acid sequence: CASSFLAGGPKNEQFF. J is TRBJ2-1 and V is TRBV27; 12 nucleotides agree with TRBD2. CDR1 is MNHEY and CDR2 is SMNVEV in the germline V gene (reference sequence). The trim removed 3 bases at V and 7 bases at J, leaving 7 bases unmatched. The CDR3 has 16 amino acids.

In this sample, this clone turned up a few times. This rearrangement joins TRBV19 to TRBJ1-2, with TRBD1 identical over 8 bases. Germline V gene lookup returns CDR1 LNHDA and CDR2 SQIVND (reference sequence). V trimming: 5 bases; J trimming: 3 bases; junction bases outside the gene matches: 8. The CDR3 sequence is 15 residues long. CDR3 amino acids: CASSGHRGSDYGYTF. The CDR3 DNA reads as TGTGCCAGTAGTGGCCACAGGGGGTCGGACTATGGCTACACCTTC. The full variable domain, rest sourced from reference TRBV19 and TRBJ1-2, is DGGITQSPKYLFRKEGQNVTLSCEQNLNHDAMYWYRQDPGQGLRLIYYSQIVNDFQKGDIAEGYSVSREKKESFPLTVTSAQKNPTAFYLCASSGHRGSDYGYTFGSGTRLTVV.

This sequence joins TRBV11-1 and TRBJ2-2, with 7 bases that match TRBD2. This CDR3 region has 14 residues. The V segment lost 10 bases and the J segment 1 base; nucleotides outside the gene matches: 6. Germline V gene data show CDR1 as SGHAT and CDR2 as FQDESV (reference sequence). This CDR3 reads CAIKRGRNTGELFF. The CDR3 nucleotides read TGTGCCATCAAGCGGGGACGGAACACCGGGGAGCTGTTTTTT.

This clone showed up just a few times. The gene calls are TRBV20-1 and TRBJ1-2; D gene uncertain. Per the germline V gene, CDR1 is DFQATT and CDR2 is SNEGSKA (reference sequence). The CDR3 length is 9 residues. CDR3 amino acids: CSPLVGYTF. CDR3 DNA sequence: TGCAGCCCACTTGTTGGCTACACCTTC.

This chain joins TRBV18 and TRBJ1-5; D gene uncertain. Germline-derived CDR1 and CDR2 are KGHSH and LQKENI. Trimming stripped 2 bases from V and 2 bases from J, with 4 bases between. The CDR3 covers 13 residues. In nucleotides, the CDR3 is TGTGCCAGCTCACCAGAGGGCAATCAGCCCCAGCATTTT. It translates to CASSPEGNQPQHF.

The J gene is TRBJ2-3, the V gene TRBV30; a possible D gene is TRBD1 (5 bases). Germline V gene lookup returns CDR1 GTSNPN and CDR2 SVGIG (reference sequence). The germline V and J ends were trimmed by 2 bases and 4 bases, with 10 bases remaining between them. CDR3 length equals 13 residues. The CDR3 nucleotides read TGTGCCTGGAGTAGGGAAGGGGCAGATACGCAGTATTTT. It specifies CAWSREGADTQYF.

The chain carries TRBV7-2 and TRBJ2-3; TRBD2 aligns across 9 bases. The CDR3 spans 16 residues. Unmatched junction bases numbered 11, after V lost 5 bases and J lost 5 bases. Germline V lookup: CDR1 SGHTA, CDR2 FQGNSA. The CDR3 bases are TGTGCCAGCAGCCCTAGCGGGAACGCGAGGGTAGATACGCAGTATTTT. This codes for CASSPSGNARVDTQYF.

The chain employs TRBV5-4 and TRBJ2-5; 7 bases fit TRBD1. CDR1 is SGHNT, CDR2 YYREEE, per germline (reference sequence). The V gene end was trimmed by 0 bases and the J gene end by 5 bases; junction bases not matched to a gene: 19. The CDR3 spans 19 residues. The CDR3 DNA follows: TGTGCCAGCAGCTTGGCCGGAGTAGGAGACAGGGTGGTTTTGGAGACCCAGTACTTC. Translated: CASSLAGVGDRVVLETQYF.

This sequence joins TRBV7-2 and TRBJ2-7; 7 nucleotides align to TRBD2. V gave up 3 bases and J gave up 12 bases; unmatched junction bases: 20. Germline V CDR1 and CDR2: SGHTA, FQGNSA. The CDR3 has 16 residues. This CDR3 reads CASSLGPAGAVGFSYF. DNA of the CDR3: TGTGCCAGCAGCTTGGGTCCGGCGGGAGCTGTTGGTTTTTCGTACTTC.

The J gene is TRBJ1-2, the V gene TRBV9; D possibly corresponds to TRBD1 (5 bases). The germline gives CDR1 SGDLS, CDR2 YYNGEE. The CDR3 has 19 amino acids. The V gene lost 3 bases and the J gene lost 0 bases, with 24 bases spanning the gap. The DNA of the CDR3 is TGTGCCAGCAGCGCCCGTCCGGGGCGACTGCCCCTTACTAACTATGGCTACACCTTC. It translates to CASSARPGRLPLTNYGYTF. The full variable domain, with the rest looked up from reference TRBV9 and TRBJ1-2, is DSGVTQTPKHLITATGQRVTLRCSPRSGDLSVYWYQQSLDQGLQFLIQYYNGEERAKGNILERFSAQQFPDLHSELNLSSLELGDSALYFCASSARPGRLPLTNYGYTFGSGTRLTVV.

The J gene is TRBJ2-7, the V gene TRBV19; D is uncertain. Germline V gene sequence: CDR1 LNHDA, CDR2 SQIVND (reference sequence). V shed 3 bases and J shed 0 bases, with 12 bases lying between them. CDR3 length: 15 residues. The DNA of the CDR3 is TGTGCCAGTAGTATTGGGATGGGCCACTCCTACGAGCAGTACTTC. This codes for CASSIGMGHSYEQYF.

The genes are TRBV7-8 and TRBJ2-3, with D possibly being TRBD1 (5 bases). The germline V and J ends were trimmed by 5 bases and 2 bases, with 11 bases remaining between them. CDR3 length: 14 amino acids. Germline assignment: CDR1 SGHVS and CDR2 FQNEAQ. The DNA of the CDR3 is TGTGCCAGCAGCCCCCGCAGGGCCACAGATACGCAGTATTTT. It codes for CASSPRRATDTQYF.

This CDR3 reads CASSESGSWLTEAFF. The CDR3, as DNA: TGTGCCAGCAGTGAATCCGGGTCCTGGCTCACTGAAGCTTTCTTT. The V gene is TRBV6-1, the J gene TRBJ1-1; no reliable D call. Germline-derived CDR1 and CDR2 are MNHNS and SASEGT. V dropped 2 bases and J dropped 4 bases, with 14 bases sitting between them. The CDR3 is made up of 15 amino acids.

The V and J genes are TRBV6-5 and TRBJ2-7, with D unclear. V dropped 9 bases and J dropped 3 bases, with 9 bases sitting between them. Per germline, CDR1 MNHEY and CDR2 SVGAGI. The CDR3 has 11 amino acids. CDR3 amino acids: CASAEIYEQYF. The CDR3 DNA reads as TGTGCCAGTGCCGAAATCTACGAGCAGTACTTC.

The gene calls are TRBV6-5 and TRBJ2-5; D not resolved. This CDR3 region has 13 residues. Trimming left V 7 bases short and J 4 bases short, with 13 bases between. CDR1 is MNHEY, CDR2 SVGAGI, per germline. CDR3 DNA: TGTGCCAGCAACCCCCCGGGTGGAGAGACCCAGTACTTC. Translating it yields CASNPPGGETQYF.

CDR3 protein: CASGLDEETQYF. The CDR3 DNA follows: TGTGCTAGTGGTCTCGACGAAGAGACCCAGTACTTC. This sequence joins TRBV12-5 and TRBJ2-5; no clear D. The CDR3 extends over 12 amino acids. CDR1 and CDR2 from the germline V gene are LGHNT and FRNRAP. V lost 5 bases and J lost 3, with 7 bases in between.